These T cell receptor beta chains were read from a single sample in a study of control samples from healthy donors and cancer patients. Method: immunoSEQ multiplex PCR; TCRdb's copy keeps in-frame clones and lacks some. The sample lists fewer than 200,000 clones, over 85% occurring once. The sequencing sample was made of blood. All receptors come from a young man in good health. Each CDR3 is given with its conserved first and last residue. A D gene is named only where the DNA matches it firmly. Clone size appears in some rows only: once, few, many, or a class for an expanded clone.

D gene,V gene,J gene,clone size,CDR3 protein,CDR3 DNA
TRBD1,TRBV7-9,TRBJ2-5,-,CASRRGTEETQYF,TGTGCCAGCAGACGAGGGACAGAAGAGACCCAGTACTTC
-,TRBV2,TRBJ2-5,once,CASRNTEQETQYF,TGTGCCAGCCGAAACACGGAACAAGAGACCCAGTACTTC
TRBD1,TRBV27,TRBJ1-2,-,CASSLGRGNGYTF,TGTGCCAGCAGTTTAGGCAGGGGGAATGGCTACACCTTC
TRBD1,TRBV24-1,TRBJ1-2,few,CATSDPESRQGANYGYTF,TGTGCCACCAGTGATCCCGAATCGAGACAGGGGGCTAACTATGGCTACACCTTC
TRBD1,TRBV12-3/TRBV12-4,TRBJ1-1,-,CASRGQLNTEAFF,TGTGCCAGCAGGGGACAGCTGAACACTGAAGCTTTCTTT
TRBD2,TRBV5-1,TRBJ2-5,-,CASSLPVAGGETQYF,TGCGCCAGCAGCTTGCCGGTAGCGGGAGGAGAGACCCAGTACTTC
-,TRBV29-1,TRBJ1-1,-,CSVLDTMNTEAFF,TGCAGCGTGCTGGACACTATGAACACTGAAGCTTTCTTT
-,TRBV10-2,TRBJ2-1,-,CASSEPRRTPDNEQFF,TGCGCCAGCAGTGAGCCAAGGAGGACTCCTGACAATGAGCAGTTCTTC
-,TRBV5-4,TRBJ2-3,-,CASSFGRQGGTDTQYF,TGTGCCAGCAGCTTTGGCAGGCAGGGAGGCACAGATACGCAGTATTTT
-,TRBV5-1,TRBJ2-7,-,CASSSDALVSEQYF,TGCGCCAGCAGCTCGGACGCCCTCGTATCCGAGCAGTACTTC
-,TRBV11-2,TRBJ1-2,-,CASSSAGYGYTF,TGTGCCAGCAGCTCGGCGGGGTATGGCTACACCTTC
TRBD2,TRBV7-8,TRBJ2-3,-,CASSWTSGSTDTQYF,TGTGCCAGCAGCTGGACTAGCGGGAGCACAGATACGCAGTATTTT
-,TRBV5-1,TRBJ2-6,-,CASSARPLRANVLTF,TGCGCCAGCAGCGCCCGGCCGCTGAGGGCCAACGTCCTGACTTTC
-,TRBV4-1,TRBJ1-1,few,CASSPGHSMHTEAFF,TGCGCCAGCAGCCCGGGACACTCCATGCACACTGAAGCTTTCTTT
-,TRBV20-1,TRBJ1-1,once,CSASQTMNTEAFF,TGCAGTGCTAGTCAAACTATGAACACTGAAGCTTTCTTT
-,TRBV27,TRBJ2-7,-,CASSFDMGQAF,TGTGCCAGCAGTTTTGATATGGGGCAGGCATTC
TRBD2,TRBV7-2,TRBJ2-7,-,CASSPQSRGGDEQYF,TGTGCCAGCAGCCCCCAGTCTCGGGGGGGGGACGAGCAGTACTTC
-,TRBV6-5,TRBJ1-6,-,CASSKRRESPLHF,TGTGCCAGCAGTAAACGGCGGGAATCACCCCTCCACTTT
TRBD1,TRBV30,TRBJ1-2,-,CACLDRAGYGYTF,TGTGCCTGCCTCGACAGGGCGGGCTATGGCTACACCTTC
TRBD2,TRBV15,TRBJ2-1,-,CATSRFTRAGDLYNEQFF,TGTGCCACCAGCAGATTTACAAGGGCGGGAGACCTCTACAATGAGCAGTTCTTC
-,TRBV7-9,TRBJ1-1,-,CASSLGTTEAFF,TGTGCCAGCAGCTTAGGGACAACTGAAGCTTTCTTT
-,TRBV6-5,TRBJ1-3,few,CASSYRAGNTIYF,TGTGCCAGCAGTTACAGGGCTGGAAACACCATATATTTT
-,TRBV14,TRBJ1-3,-,CASSQGQGSGNTIYF,TGTGCCAGCAGTCAAGGGCAAGGATCTGGAAACACCATATATTTT
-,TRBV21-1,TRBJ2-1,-,CASSKGTSGKHNEQFF,TGTGCCAGCAGCAAAGGAACTAGCGGCAAGCACAATGAGCAGTTCTTC
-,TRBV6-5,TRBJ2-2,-,CASSLQWNTGELFF,TGTGCCAGCAGTCTGCAATGGAACACCGGGGAGCTGTTTTTT
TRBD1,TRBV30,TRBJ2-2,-,CAWTSGTGNTGELFF,TGTGCCTGGACATCCGGGACAGGGAACACCGGGGAGCTGTTTTTT
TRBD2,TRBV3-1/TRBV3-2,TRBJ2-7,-,CASSPFGGASGSLYEQYF,TGTGCCAGCAGCCCCTTTGGAGGGGCTAGCGGGAGTTTATACGAGCAGTACTTC
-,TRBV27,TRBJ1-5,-,CASRRQGREQPQHF,TGTGCCAGCAGGCGGCAGGGAAGAGAGCAGCCCCAGCATTTT
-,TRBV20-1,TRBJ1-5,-,CSASPGGNQPQHF,TGCAGTGCTAGTCCGGGAGGGAATCAGCCCCAGCATTTT
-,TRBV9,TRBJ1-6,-,CASSVGSNNSPLHF,TGTGCCAGCAGCGTAGGGAGTAATAATTCACCCCTCCACTTT
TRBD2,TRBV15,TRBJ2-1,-,CATSRPRGLAYNEQFF,TGTGCCACCAGCAGACCGCGGGGGTTAGCGTACAATGAGCAGTTCTTC
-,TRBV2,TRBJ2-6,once,CASRLTIDRTYSGANVLTF,TGTGCCAGCAGGCTTACAATCGACAGGACATATTCTGGGGCCAACGTCCTGACTTTC
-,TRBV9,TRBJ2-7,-,CASSEGPGYEQYF,TGTGCCAGCAGCGAGGGCCCCGGCTACGAGCAGTACTTC
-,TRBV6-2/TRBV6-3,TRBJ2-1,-,CASSYEGRGQQFF,TGTGCCAGCAGTTACGAGGGGCGGGGGCAGCAGTTCTTC
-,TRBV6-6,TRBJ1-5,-,CASSYSPGETYQPQHF,TGTGCCAGCAGTTACTCACCGGGGGAGACTTATCAGCCCCAGCATTTT
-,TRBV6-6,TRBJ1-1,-,CASSKEAFF,TGTGCCAGCAGTAAAGAAGCTTTCTTT
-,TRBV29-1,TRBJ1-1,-,CSVEGRGSTEAFF,TGCAGCGTTGAAGGGAGGGGGAGTACTGAAGCTTTCTTT
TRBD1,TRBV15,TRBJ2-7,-,CATSGGQGVYEQYF,TGTGCCACCAGCGGGGGACAGGGGGTCTACGAGCAGTACTTC
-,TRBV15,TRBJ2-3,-,CATSRAGAEADTQYF,TGTGCCACCAGCAGAGCGGGGGCAGAGGCAGATACGCAGTATTTT
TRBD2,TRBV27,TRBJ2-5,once,CASSQRGLAGITETQYF,TGTGCCAGCAGTCAAAGAGGCCTAGCGGGAATCACAGAGACCCAGTACTTC
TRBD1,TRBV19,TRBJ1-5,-,CASSLTGGNQPQHF,TGCGCCAGTAGTTTAACAGGGGGAAATCAGCCCCAGCATTTT
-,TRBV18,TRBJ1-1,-,CASSPLVSGNTEAFF,TGTGCCAGCTCACCTCTTGTTTCCGGGAACACTGAAGCTTTCTTT
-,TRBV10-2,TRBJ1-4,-,CASSGRVAEKLFF,TGCGCCAGCAGTGGTAGGGTGGCTGAAAAACTGTTTTTT
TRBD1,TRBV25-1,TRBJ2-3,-,CASSAGGGSDTQYF,TGTGCCAGCAGTGCAGGGGGTGGGTCAGATACGCAGTATTTT
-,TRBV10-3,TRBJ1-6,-,CAISDGGIGRGNSPLHF,TGTGCCATCAGTGATGGAGGGATCGGTAGAGGTAATTCACCCCTCCACTTT
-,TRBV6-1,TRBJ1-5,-,CASSETGIPNQPQHF,TGTGCCAGCAGTGAAACAGGGATCCCCAATCAGCCCCAGCATTTT
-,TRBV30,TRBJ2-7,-,CAWSKGGSYEQYF,TGTGCCTGGAGCAAGGGGGGCTCCTACGAGCAGTACTTC
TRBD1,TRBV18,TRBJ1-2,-,CASSPMTGGTNYGYTF,TGTGCCAGCTCACCCATGACAGGGGGCACTAACTATGGCTACACCTTC
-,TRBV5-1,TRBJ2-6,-,CASSVQGTSGANVLTF,TGCGCCAGCAGCGTACAGGGAACCTCTGGGGCCAACGTCCTGACTTTC
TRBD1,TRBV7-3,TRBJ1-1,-,CASSLHSQGAAEAFF,TGTGCCAGCAGCCTCCACTCACAGGGGGCGGCTGAAGCTTTCTTT
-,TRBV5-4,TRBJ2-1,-,CASSLADEQFF,TGTGCCAGCAGCTTGGCGGATGAGCAGTTCTTC
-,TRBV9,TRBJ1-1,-,CASSVDGWFGTEAFF,TGTGCCAGCAGCGTAGATGGGTGGTTCGGCACTGAAGCTTTCTTT
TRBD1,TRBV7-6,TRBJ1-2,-,CASSPMATGGQGYTF,TGTGCCAGCAGCCCTATGGCGACAGGGGGCCAGGGCTACACCTTC
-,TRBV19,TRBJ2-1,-,CASSMFSLGVLGSSYNEQFF,TGTGCCAGTAGTATGTTCTCCTTAGGGGTACTGGGTAGCTCCTACAATGAGCAGTTCTTC